The 18 T cell receptor beta chains below come from one sample, sequenced in a study of shared clonotypes between healthy human individuals. Profiled with immunoSEQ multiplex PCR; TCRdb holds only in-frame clones, not every one. The sample lists about 520,000 clones, over 70% occurring once. Sequencing was performed on PBMCs. The source of these receptors is a woman aged 40 to 50 in good health. Some clones in this sample may be carry-over from other donors' samples.

The chain links TRBV7-9 to TRBJ2-5; the D gene is possibly TRBD1 (5 bases). Looked up from germline, CDR1 is SEHNR and CDR2 is FQNEAQ (reference sequence). This CDR3 contains 16 residues. V was pared by 4 bases and J by 5 bases, with 20 bases between. The DNA for the CDR3 is TGTGCCAGCAGCTCCGGTTGGGCAGGGCTAGGGGAGACCCAGTACTTC. Encoded protein: CASSSGWAGLGETQYF.

The chain employs TRBV7-3 and TRBJ2-1; D not certain. The germline V gene encodes CDR1 SGHTA and CDR2 FQGTGA. V gave up 5 bases and J gave up 0 bases, with 11 bases separating them. CDR3 length equals 15 residues. CDR3 amino acids: CASSPVVSSYNEQFF. The DNA for the CDR3 is TGTGCCAGCAGCCCGGTGGTGAGCTCCTACAATGAGCAGTTCTTC.

The chain combines TRBV6-5 with TRBJ2-4; D not certain. CDR3 length: 15 amino acids. Trimming removed 8 bases at V and 0 bases at J, with 14 bases between. CDR1 is MNHEY, CDR2 SVGAGI, per germline. The chain's CDR3 is CASAPAGLAKNIQYF. In nucleotides, the CDR3 is TGTGCCAGCGCTCCCGCTGGCCTAGCCAAAAACATTCAGTACTTC.

The chain carries TRBV18 and TRBJ1-1; 9 bases are a match to TRBD1. The CDR3 runs to 14 residues. The germline gives CDR1 KGHSH, CDR2 LQKENI. The ends lost 5 bases at V and 4 bases at J; junction bases unmatched: 5. DNA of the CDR3: TGTGCCAGCTCAAGGGACAGGGATCTCACTGAAGCTTTCTTT. It yields the protein CASSRDRDLTEAFF.

This clone was seen a single time. The J gene is TRBJ1-2, the V gene TRBV28, with 7 positions matching TRBD1. V shed 5 bases, J shed 2 bases, and the junction held 8 bases outside the gene matches. Germline CDR1 is MDHEN and CDR2 is SYDVKM. This CDR3 has 15 residues. CDR3 nucleotide sequence: TGTGCCAGCAGTCCGTACCCGACAGGGAACTATGGCTACACCTTC. Its protein product is CASSPYPTGNYGYTF.

J is TRBJ2-7 and V is TRBV7-3; maybe TRBD1 (6 bases). The ends were cut back, 5 bases at V and 6 bases at J, with 20 bases in the middle. This CDR3 region has 15 residues. The germline V gene encodes CDR1 SGHTA and CDR2 FQGTGA. In DNA form, the CDR3 reads TGTGCCAGCAGCCCCCATCGGACAGTTTCTACCGAGCAGTACTTC. Its protein product is CASSPHRTVSTEQYF.

Turning to this clone: A far larger clone differs by one base, so this is likely a read error. The J gene is TRBJ2-5, the V gene TRBV25-1; 9 bases line up with TRBD1. The J call may be incorrect, as the DNA end agrees better with TRBJ2-7. The CDR3 length is 15 residues. Germline lookup yields CDR1 MGHDK and CDR2 SYGVNS. The DNA for the CDR3 is TGTGCCAGCAGTGAGTTCGGGACAGGGTGCTACGAGCAGTACTTC. It yields the protein CASSEFGTGCYEQYF.

This clone has only one observation. V usage is TRBV15 and J usage is TRBJ2-6, with D perhaps TRBD1 (5 bases). The CDR3 length is 16 residues. Germline CDR1 LNHNV, CDR2 YYDKDF (reference sequence). Trimming pared 3 bases from V and 3 bases from J, leaving 12 bases between. CDR3 amino acids: CATSSRVSRGANVLTF. For the CDR3, the DNA is TGTGCCACCAGCAGCAGGGTCAGCCGTGGGGCCAACGTCCTGACTTTC.

V is TRBV9 and J is TRBJ1-4; 11 bases line up with TRBD1. CDR1 and CDR2 (germline): SGDLS, YYNGEE. J was trimmed by 7 bases and V by 0 bases; bases with no gene match: 2. The CDR3 covers 15 residues. CDR3 residues: CASSVGDRGFEKLFF. CDR3 DNA: TGTGCCAGCAGCGTAGGGGACAGGGGGTTTGAAAAACTGTTTTTT. Filled out from reference TRBV9 and TRBJ1-4, the complete variable domain reads DSGVTQTPKHLITATGQRVTLRCSPRSGDLSVYWYQQSLDQGLQFLIQYYNGEERAKGNILERFSAQQFPDLHSELNLSSLELGDSALYFCASSVGDRGFEKLFFGSGTQLSVL.

This clone was recorded only once. A far bigger clonotype differs at one base, so this is likely a read error. V usage is TRBV11-2 and J usage is TRBJ1-4; possible D gene TRBD1, 5 bases. This CDR3 is 14 amino acids long. Germline V lookup: CDR1 SGHAT, CDR2 FQNNGV. CDR3 DNA: TGTGCCAGCAGCCCCCAACCGGCGGGGGAAAAACTGTCTTTT. Translation gives CASSPQPAGEKLSF.

J is TRBJ2-5 and V is TRBV4-2, with a tentative D call TRBD2 (5 bases). CDR3 length: 16 amino acids. Trimming shortened V by 0 bases and J by 1 base, and 12 bases separated the two germline ends. Germline V gene data show CDR1 as LGHNA and CDR2 as YNFKEQ. This chain's CDR3 is CASSQDIRRSQETQYF. CDR3 DNA sequence: TGTGCCAGCAGCCAAGATATCCGGAGGTCCCAAGAGACCCAGTACTTC.

About this clone itself: This probably arose from a read error, given a far larger clone one base away. The gene calls are TRBV27 and TRBJ2-2, with D tentatively TRBD2 (6 bases). Germline V gene lookup returns CDR1 MNHEY and CDR2 SMNVEV (reference sequence). Trimming removed 5 bases at V and 7 bases at J, with 20 bases between. CDR3 length equals 16 residues. The CDR3 sequence: CASSTNNGRGNGELFF. Written as DNA, the CDR3 is TGTGCCAGCAGTACCAATAACGGGAGAGGGAACGGGGAGCTGTTTTTT.

As concerns this clone: The same CDR3 also results from other DNA sequences found in this sample. The chain recombines TRBV5-1 with TRBJ2-6; no clear D gene. In germline, CDR1 is SGHRS, CDR2 YFSETQ. This CDR3 has 14 amino acids. V was shortened by 0 bases and J by 2 bases, with 3 bases between the two germline ends. The CDR3, as DNA: TGCGCCAGCAGCTTGGACCCTGGGGCCAACGTCCTGACTTTC. Residues: CASSLDPGANVLTF.

The gene calls are TRBV18 and TRBJ1-1; no clear D. Germline CDR1 and CDR2: KGHSH and LQKENI. The CDR3 extends over 16 amino acids. The V end lost 6 bases, the J end lost 3 bases, and 20 bases lay between the germline ends. CDR3 DNA sequence: TGTGCCAGCTCCCCAGTCCTCCGTCAGCGATACACTGAAGCTTTCTTT. This sequence encodes CASSPVLRQRYTEAFF.

The chain couples TRBV19 to TRBJ2-1; TRBD2 aligns across 8 bases. Unmatched junction bases numbered 6, after V lost 4 bases and J lost 7 bases. CDR1 is LNHDA, CDR2 SQIVND, per germline (reference sequence). This CDR3 has 14 amino acids. In DNA form, the CDR3 reads TGTGCCAGTAGTAAAGCGGCGGGAGGTAATGAGCAGTTCTTC. It is translated as CASSKAAGGNEQFF.

This clone was detected ten times or more. Different DNA sequences within this sample yield the same CDR3. V is TRBV14 and J is TRBJ2-5, with D possibly matching TRBD1 (5 bases). Germline-derived CDR1 and CDR2 are SGHDN and FVKESK. The CDR3 has 14 amino acids. V gave up 1 base and J gave up 9 bases, with 15 bases separating them. In DNA, the CDR3 is TGTGCCAGCAGCCAAGGAGCAAGGGGTGAGGCCCAGTACTTC. It translates to CASSQGARGEAQYF.

The J gene is TRBJ2-7, the V gene TRBV9; the D gene is possibly TRBD2 (5 bases). This CDR3 region has 12 residues. Between the trimmed V and J ends, which lost 0 bases and 6 bases, there was a span of 7 bases. Germline V gene lookup returns CDR1 SGDLS and CDR2 YYNGEE. The CDR3 reads CASSVDEGEQYF. CDR3 sequence (DNA): TGTGCCAGCAGCGTAGACGAGGGCGAGCAGTACTTC.

The rearrangement uses TRBV27 and TRBJ2-7; 10 nucleotides agree with TRBD1. V lost 3 bases, J lost 2 bases, and 4 bases stayed unmatched. CDR1 and CDR2 from the germline V gene are MNHEY and SMNVEV (reference sequence). The CDR3 sequence is 15 residues long. The CDR3 region has the DNA TGTGCCAGCAGTTTGGTCGGGACAGGGGCCTACGAGCAGTACTTC. This gives the protein CASSLVGTGAYEQYF.